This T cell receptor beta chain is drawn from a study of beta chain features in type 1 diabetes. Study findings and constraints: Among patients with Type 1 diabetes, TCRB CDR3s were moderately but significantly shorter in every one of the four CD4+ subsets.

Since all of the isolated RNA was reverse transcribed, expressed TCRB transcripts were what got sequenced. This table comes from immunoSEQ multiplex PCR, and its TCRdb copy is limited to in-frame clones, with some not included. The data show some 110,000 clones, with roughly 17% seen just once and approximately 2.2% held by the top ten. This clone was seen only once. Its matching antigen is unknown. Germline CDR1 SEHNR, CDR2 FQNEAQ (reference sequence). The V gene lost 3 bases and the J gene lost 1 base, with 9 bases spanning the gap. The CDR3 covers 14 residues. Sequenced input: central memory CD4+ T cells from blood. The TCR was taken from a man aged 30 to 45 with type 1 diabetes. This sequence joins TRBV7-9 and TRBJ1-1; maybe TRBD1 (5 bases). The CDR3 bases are TGTGCCAGCAGCTTGGGGCAGGGGAACACTGAAGCTTTCTTT. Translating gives CASSLGQGNTEAFF.